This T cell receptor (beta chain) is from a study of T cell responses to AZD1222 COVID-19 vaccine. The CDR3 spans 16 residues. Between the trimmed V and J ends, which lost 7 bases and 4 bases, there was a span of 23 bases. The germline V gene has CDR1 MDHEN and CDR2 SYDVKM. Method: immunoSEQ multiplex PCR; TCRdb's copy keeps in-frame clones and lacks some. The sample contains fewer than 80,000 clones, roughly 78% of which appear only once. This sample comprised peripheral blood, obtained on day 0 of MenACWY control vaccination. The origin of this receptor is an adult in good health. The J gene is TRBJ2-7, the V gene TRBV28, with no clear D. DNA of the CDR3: TGTGCCAGCAATAAGGCAGGTAACCCTGGGGTTTACGAGCAGTACTTC. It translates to CASNKAGNPGVYEQYF.